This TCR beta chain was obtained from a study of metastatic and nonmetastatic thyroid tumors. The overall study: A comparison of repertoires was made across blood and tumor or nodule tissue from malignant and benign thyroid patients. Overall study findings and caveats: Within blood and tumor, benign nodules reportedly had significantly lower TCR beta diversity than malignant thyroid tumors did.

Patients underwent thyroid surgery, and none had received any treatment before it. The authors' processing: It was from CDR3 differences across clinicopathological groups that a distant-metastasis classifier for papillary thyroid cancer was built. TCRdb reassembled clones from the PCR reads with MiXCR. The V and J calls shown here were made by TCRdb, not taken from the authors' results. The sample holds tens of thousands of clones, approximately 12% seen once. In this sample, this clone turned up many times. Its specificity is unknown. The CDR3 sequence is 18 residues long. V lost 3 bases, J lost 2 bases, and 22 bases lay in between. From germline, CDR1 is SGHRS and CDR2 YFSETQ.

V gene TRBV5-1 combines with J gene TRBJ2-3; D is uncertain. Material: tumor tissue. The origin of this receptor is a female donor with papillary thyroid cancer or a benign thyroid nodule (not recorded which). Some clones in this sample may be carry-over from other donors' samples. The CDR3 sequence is CASSSPGGISEFTDTQYF. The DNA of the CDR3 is TGCGCCAGCAGCTCCCCGGGCGGAATCTCAGAGTTCACAGATACGCAGTATTTT.